This T cell receptor beta chain is from a study of chemoradiotherapy in HPV16-positive cancers. Broader study findings: Candidate HPV-specific clones and E7-related TCR motifs grew in tumor during treatment.

V shed 6 bases and J 6 bases; nucleotides not matched to a gene: 8. The CDR3 length is 15 residues. CDR1 is SGHAT and CDR2 is FQNNGV in the germline V gene. On this clone itself: Its antigen is still unknown.

Libraries were prepared by immunoSEQ multiplex PCR; TCRdb keeps only in-frame clonotypes and omits some of them. The table includes over 10,000 clones, around 85% detected once. This clonotype originated in a human donor with HPV-associated anogenital cancer. Sample: blood, taken from a patient who underwent chemoradiotherapy. The chain uses TRBV11-2 and TRBJ2-2, with 9 bases fitting TRBD2. The CDR3 nucleotides read TGTGCCAGCAGGCGGGCTAGCGGGGAGGCCGGGGAGCTGTTTTTT. This translates into CASRRASGEAGELFF.